A selection of T cell receptor beta chains follows, all from one sample in a study of hypomethylating agent response in myelodysplastic syndrome. Sequenced by immunoSEQ multiplex PCR; TCRdb stores in-frame clones only, minus some. The sample consists of some 5,000 clones, roughly 80% of them appearing once. The sequenced sample was bone marrow, obtained before or after starting hypomethylating agent treatment for myelodysplastic syndrome (not recorded which). The receptors shown here come from a human donor with myelodysplastic syndrome. The CDR3 runs from the conserved cysteine through the conserved F or W. Fields, in order: V gene, J gene, D gene, clone size, CDR3 DNA, CDR3 protein. The D gene is left open where the match is weak. A clone size is listed for some rows: how often the clone was seen (once, few, many), or a class if it is expanded.

TRBV7-2	TRBJ1-1	.	.	TGTGCCAGCAGCTTAGGGGGGATGGGAACTGAAGCTTTCTTT	CASSLGGMGTEAFF
TRBV10-3	TRBJ2-5	.	.	TGTGCCATCAGTGACCCCGGGGTTCAAGAGACCCAGTACTTC	CAISDPGVQETQYF
TRBV28	TRBJ2-3	TRBD2	.	TGTGCCAGCAGTTTCCTACAGATAAGGGGGACTAGCGGGACCCATACGCAGTATTTT	CASSFLQIRGTSGTHTQYF
TRBV7-2	TRBJ2-1	TRBD2	.	TGTGCCAGCAGCATCCGGGAGGGGCCCTACAATGAGCAGTTCTTC	CASSIREGPYNEQFF
TRBV6-5	TRBJ2-2	TRBD1	.	TGTGCCAGCAGCTTCACAGGGGGAAACACCGGGGAGCTGTTTTTT	CASSFTGGNTGELFF
TRBV7-2	TRBJ1-4	TRBD1	.	TGTGCCAGCAGCTCACAGACAGGGCCCGGTGAAAAACTGTTTTTT	CASSSQTGPGEKLFF
TRBV7-9	TRBJ2-1	.	.	TGTGCCAGCAGAGAGGGTGGGAACAATGAGCAGTTCTTC	CASREGGNNEQFF
TRBV7-2	TRBJ1-4	.	.	TGTGCCAGCAGCTTTCCCGCCGCTCCACTGTTTTTT	CASSFPAAPLFF
TRBV2	TRBJ2-3	.	.	TGTGCCAGCAGTGAAAGCCTAGCTTCGGCCCATACGCAGTATTTT	CASSESLASAHTQYF
TRBV7-2	TRBJ2-5	.	.	TGTGCCAGCAGCTTCGCGGGGCTCTCGGAGACCCAGTACTTC	CASSFAGLSETQYF
TRBV4-1	TRBJ2-1	TRBD2	.	TGCGCCAGCAGCCAAGAGGTAGGACTAGCGGGAGTACGGAATGAGCAGTTCTTC	CASSQEVGLAGVRNEQFF
TRBV21-1	TRBJ1-1	.	.	TGTGCCAGCAGAGAGCGCTACACAATTCGCACTGAAGCTTTCTTT	CASRERYTIRTEAFF
TRBV6-4	TRBJ1-1	TRBD1	.	TGTGCCAGCAGGCCCGGGAACAGGGGTGGGACTGAAGCTTTCTTT	CASRPGNRGGTEAFF
TRBV2	TRBJ2-1	TRBD1	.	TGTGCCAGCAGTGAATCGGGTGGGGACAGGGTACTCTTC	CASSESGGDRVLF
TRBV5-1	TRBJ2-7	.	.	TGCGCCAGCAGCTCCTCCAAAGGCTACGAGCAGTACTTC	CASSSSKGYEQYF
TRBV6-1	TRBJ1-2	.	.	TGTGCCAGCAGCGACTTGGGGGTAGTCTATGGCTACACCTTC	CASSDLGVVYGYTF
TRBV28	TRBJ2-1	.	once	TGTGCCAGCAGTCCAGCCGGAAGGGATGAGCAGTTCTTC	CASSPAGRDEQFF
TRBV9	TRBJ2-1	TRBD2	.	TGTGCCAGCAGCGTAGATTTGGGGGGGGGCAATGAGCAGTTCTTC	CASSVDLGGGNEQFF
TRBV5-1	TRBJ2-7	TRBD1	.	TGCGCCAGCAGCAAGGGGGCCGCCTACGAGCAGTACTTC	CASSKGAAYEQYF
TRBV27	TRBJ2-7	.	once	TGTGCCAGCAGTTTCGGGCCTTCCTCCTACGAGCAGTACTTC	CASSFGPSSYEQYF
TRBV4-1	TRBJ2-1	.	.	TGCGCCAGCAGCCAAGGGACAGACTCCTACAATGAGCAGTTCTTC	CASSQGTDSYNEQFF
TRBV28	TRBJ2-7	.	few	TGTGCCAGCAAACGTCCCCTCTACGAGCAGTACTTC	CASKRPLYEQYF
TRBV7-2	TRBJ2-1	.	.	TGTGCCAGCAGCTCACAGGCCTACAATGAGCAGTTCTTC	CASSSQAYNEQFF
TRBV18	TRBJ2-2	.	.	TGTGCCAGCTCGAGTGTAACGAACACCGGGGAGCTGTTTTTT	CASSSVTNTGELFF
TRBV29-1	TRBJ2-2	.	.	TGCAGCGTTGAACCCGGGACGGCCACCGGGGAGCTGTTTTTT	CSVEPGTATGELFF
TRBV28	TRBJ1-2	.	few	TGTGCCAGCAGTTCCGGGACGTTCGGCTACACCTTC	CASSSGTFGYTF
TRBV5-1	TRBJ2-7	TRBD1	few	TGCGCCAGCAGCTTGGGGGACAGATCAATCTACGAGCAGTACTTC	CASSLGDRSIYEQYF
TRBV9	TRBJ2-7	TRBD2	.	TGTGCCAGCAGCGGGGGACTAGCGGGAGCCGAGCAGTACTTC	CASSGGLAGAEQYF
TRBV5-1	TRBJ2-1	.	.	TGCGCCAGCAGCGCGGACAGATCAGGACAGTTCTTC	CASSADRSGQFF
TRBV2	TRBJ1-1	.	.	TGTGCCAGCAGTGTGGAACAGAACACTGAAGCTTTCTTT	CASSVEQNTEAFF
TRBV19	TRBJ1-2	.	.	TGTGCCAGTAGTATTATGGAGGGAAGAACTAAGGATGGCTACACCTTC	CASSIMEGRTKDGYTF
TRBV5-1	TRBJ2-2	.	.	TGCGCCAGCAGTCGATCGGTGACAGGTCTCACCGGGGAGCTGTTTTTT	CASSRSVTGLTGELFF
TRBV5-4	TRBJ2-2	TRBD2	once	TGTGCCAGCAGGTTAGGGGCGGGAGACACCGGGGAGCTGTTTTTT	CASRLGAGDTGELFF
TRBV11-2	TRBJ2-7	.	.	TGTGCCAGCAGGACTTGGCAGTCCTACGAGCAGTACTTC	CASRTWQSYEQYF
TRBV18	TRBJ2-5	.	.	TGTGCCAGCTCACCGCCGGGCCTTACATCAGGAGAGACCCAGTACTTC	CASSPPGLTSGETQYF
TRBV7-9	TRBJ2-1	TRBD2	.	TGTGCCAGCAGTCAGGGACTAGCGGGGTACAATGAGCAGTTCTTC	CASSQGLAGYNEQFF
TRBV5-1	TRBJ1-1	TRBD1	.	TGCGCCAGCAGCCTTACCCCACAGGGGCGCACTGAAGCTTTCTTT	CASSLTPQGRTEAFF
TRBV6-6	TRBJ1-5	.	.	TGTGCCAGCAGTCCAAATCAGCCCCAGCATTTT	CASSPNQPQHF
TRBV19	TRBJ2-7	TRBD2	.	TGTGCCAGTACTAGGGGAGAGCGGGAGCTGACCTACGAGCAGTACTTC	CASTRGERELTYEQYF
TRBV19	TRBJ2-3	.	.	TGTGCCAGTAAGCCGGAGGGGGAGCGGGCCACAGATACGCAGTATTTT	CASKPEGERATDTQYF
TRBV10-3	TRBJ1-4	.	few	TGTGCCATCAGTGACAGTTCGGCAACTAATGAAAAACTGTTTTTT	CAISDSSATNEKLFF
TRBV6-5	TRBJ2-1	.	.	TGTGCCAGCAGTCCAGGGCGGGCTAGCCAGTTCTTC	CASSPGRASQFF
TRBV19	TRBJ1-2	TRBD1	once	TGTGCCAGTAGCGACAGGGCAGGCTATGGCTACACCTTC	CASSDRAGYGYTF
TRBV9	TRBJ2-6	.	.	TGTGCCAGCAGCGGCCCCCAAGTTTCTGGGGCCAACGTCCTGACTTTC	CASSGPQVSGANVLTF
TRBV14	TRBJ2-5	.	.	TGTGCCAGCAGCCATTCCCCCGCCGGGGAGTTTAAGGATGGGCAGTACTTC	CASSHSPAGEFKDGQYF
TRBV2	TRBJ2-5	.	.	TGTGCCAGCAGTCGGGGTGAAAGAGAGACCCAGTACTTC	CASSRGERETQYF
TRBV7-9	TRBJ1-1	.	.	TGTGCCAGCAGCTTAGCCGGCGGGCTTGGGAGCCTTATGGACACTGAAGCTTTCTTT	CASSLAGGLGSLMDTEAFF
TRBV21-1	TRBJ2-4	.	few	TGTGCCAGCAGCAAAGCTCCCCAGGGCCAGCGGGATAGCGGGAGATGGGCCAAAAACATTCAGTACTTC	CASSKAPQGQRDSGRWAKNIQYF
TRBV27	TRBJ2-2	.	.	TGTGCCAGCAGTCCTTACTCCCGACTAGCCGGGGAGCTGTTTTTT	CASSPYSRLAGELFF
TRBV28	TRBJ2-5	TRBD2	.	TGTGCCAGCAGACCACTCGGACTAGCGGGATCGGGGGAGACCCAGTACTTC	CASRPLGLAGSGETQYF
TRBV19	TRBJ2-3	.	.	TGTGCCAGTAGTAAGGCAGATACGCAGTATTTT	CASSKADTQYF
TRBV18	TRBJ2-1	.	.	TGTGCCAGCTCCCTTGGACAGCCCCCTAACAATGAGCAGTTCTTC	CASSLGQPPNNEQFF
TRBV27	TRBJ2-7	.	.	TGTGCCAGCAGTTTAAACCCACCCGGGGGCAGTATCTCCTACGAGCAGTACTTC	CASSLNPPGGSISYEQYF
TRBV5-4	TRBJ2-2	TRBD2	.	TGTGCCAGCAGCCAGGGGACTAGCGGGAGGGCCGGGGAGCTGTTTTTT	CASSQGTSGRAGELFF
TRBV30	TRBJ1-2	TRBD1	once	TGTGCCTGTCTCATTGACAGGGGCTATGGCTACACCTTC	CACLIDRGYGYTF
TRBV7-8	TRBJ1-1	.	.	TGTGCCAGCAGCTTAGGTCCGGGTGGGAAAACTGAAGCTTTCTTT	CASSLGPGGKTEAFF
TRBV7-2	TRBJ1-2	.	.	TGTGCCAGCAGCTTATTCGGCTCCTATGGCTACACCTTC	CASSLFGSYGYTF
TRBV2	TRBJ1-5	.	.	TGTGCCAGCAGACGATCGGGGGGGCCCCAGCATTTT	CASRRSGGPQHF
TRBV27	TRBJ2-6	.	once	TGTGCCAGCAGTTTATCCTCTGGGGCCAACGTCCTGACTTTC	CASSLSSGANVLTF
TRBV7-8	TRBJ2-1	.	.	TGTGCCAGCAGCTTAGCGACATACAATGAGCAGTTCTTC	CASSLATYNEQFF